This T cell receptor (beta chain) was found in a study of shared clonotypes between healthy human individuals. The J segment lost 6 bases and the V segment lost 4 bases, leaving 4 bases of the junction unmatched. There are 14 residues in the CDR3. Per the germline V gene, CDR1 is MGHRA and CDR2 is YSYEKL. Here immunoSEQ multiplex PCR was the method, and the copy in TCRdb shows in-frame clones only, minus some. The sample lists roughly 1.5 million clones; approximately 98% were seen once. Every contributor of samples was a Caucasian grown-up residing in Nashville, Tennessee. This chain joins TRBV4-1 and TRBJ1-4; 8 positions match TRBD1. This receptor was taken from a man under 40 in good health. The sequencing input was naive CD4+ T cells sorted from blood. Subset denoted: CD45RA+ positively selected. The CDR3 nucleotides read TGCGCCAGCAGCCCTGGGACAGGAGATGAAAAACTGTTTTTT. Residues: CASSPGTGDEKLFF.